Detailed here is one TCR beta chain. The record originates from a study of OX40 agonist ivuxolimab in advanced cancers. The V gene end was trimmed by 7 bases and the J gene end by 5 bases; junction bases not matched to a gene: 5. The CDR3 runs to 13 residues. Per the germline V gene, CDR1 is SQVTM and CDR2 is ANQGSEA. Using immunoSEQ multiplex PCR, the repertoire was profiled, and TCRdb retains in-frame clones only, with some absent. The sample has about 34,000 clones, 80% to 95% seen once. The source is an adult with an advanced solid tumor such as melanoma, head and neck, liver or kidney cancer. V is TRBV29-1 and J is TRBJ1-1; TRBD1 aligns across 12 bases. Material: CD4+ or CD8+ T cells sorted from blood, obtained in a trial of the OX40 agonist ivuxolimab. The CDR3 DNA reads TGCAGCGGGTGGGACAGGGGGCGAACTGAAGCTTTCTTT. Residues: CSGWDRGRTEAFF.